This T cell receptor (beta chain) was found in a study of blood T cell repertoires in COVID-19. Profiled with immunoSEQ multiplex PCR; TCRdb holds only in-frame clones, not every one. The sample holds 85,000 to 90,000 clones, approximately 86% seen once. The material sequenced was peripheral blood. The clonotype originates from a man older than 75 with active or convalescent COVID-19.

CDR3 in amino acids: CASTPGNQPQHF. CDR3 DNA: TGTGCCAGCACCCCCGGTAATCAGCCCCAGCATTTT. This chain connects TRBV12-3 or TRBV12-4 to TRBJ1-5; unclear D gene. This CDR3 has 12 amino acids. Deletions cut 7 bases from V and 4 bases from J, with 8 bases between.